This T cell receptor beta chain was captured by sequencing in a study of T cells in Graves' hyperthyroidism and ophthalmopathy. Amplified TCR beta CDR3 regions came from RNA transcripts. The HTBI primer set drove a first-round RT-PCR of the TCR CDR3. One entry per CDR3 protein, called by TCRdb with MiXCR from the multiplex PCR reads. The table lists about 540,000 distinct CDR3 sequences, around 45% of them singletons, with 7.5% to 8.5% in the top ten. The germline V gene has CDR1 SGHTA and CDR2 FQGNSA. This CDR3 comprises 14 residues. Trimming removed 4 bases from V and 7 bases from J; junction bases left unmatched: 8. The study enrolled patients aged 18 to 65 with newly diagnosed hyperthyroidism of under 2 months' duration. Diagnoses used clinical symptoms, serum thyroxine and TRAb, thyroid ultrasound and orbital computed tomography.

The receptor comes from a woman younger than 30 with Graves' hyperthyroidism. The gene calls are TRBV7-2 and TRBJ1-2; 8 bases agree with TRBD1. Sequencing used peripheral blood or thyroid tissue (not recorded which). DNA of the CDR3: TGTGCCAGCAGCTCGGACAGGGTATCGACTGGCTACACCTTC. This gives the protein CASSSDRVSTGYTF.